The present T cell receptor (beta chain) was sequenced within a study of T cells in Graves' hyperthyroidism and ophthalmopathy. Across the whole study: Peripheral blood draws took place at initial diagnosis, ahead of any treatment. Study-level results: Most thyroid clonotypes expanded above 0.001 were also detected in blood.

The source of the PBMCs was less than 12 ml of fresh peripheral blood. Remarks on this clonotype: Its target is unknown.

The investigators amplified TCR beta CDR3 regions from RNA transcripts. With the HTBI primer set, the TCR CDR3 went through a first round of RT-PCR. TCRdb passed the multiplex PCR reads through MiXCR, listing each CDR3 protein once. The sample contains under 40,000 distinct CDR3 sequences, around half of which appear only once. Germline CDR1 and CDR2: MNHEY and SVGAGI. V lost 2 bases and J 0 bases, leaving 11 bases between the germline ends. The CDR3 runs 15 residues. The chain has TRBV6-5 and TRBJ2-7; no firm D call. Sequencing was performed on blood. The sequence derives from a woman aged 45-60 years with Graves' hyperthyroidism that later progressed to Graves' ophthalmopathy. In nucleotides, the CDR3 is TGTGCCAGCAGTTACGGCCAGCCTTACTCCTACGAGCAGTACTTC. Its protein is CASSYGQPYSYEQYF.